The 2 T cell receptor beta chains listed next were all sequenced from one sample in a study of T cells after yellow fever vaccination. TCRdb analysed the 5' RACE reads with MiXCR anew, one entry per CDR3 protein. The data show hundreds of thousands of distinct CDR3 sequences, about 8.7% seen once. This material consisted of PBMCs, taken on the day of the first yellow fever vaccination. These receptors originate from a man younger than 35 who received the YFV17D yellow fever vaccine.

This clonotype was detected a few times. The genes are TRBV4-1 and TRBJ1-6; 11 bases are shared with TRBD1. The CDR3 consists of 15 residues. Germline CDR1 is MGHRA and CDR2 is YSYEKL. J lost 11 bases, V lost 1 base, and 4 bases had no gene match. The CDR3 sequence: CASSQAGQGVAPLHF. CDR3 nucleotide sequence: TGCGCCAGCAGCCAAGCGGGACAGGGGGTTGCACCCCTCCACTTT.

This clonotype was counted many times. V usage is TRBV5-1 and J usage is TRBJ1-4, with TRBD1 matching over 9 bases. In germline, CDR1 is SGHRS, CDR2 YFSETQ. With V trimmed by 2 bases and J by 7 bases, 9 bases remained unmatched. This CDR3 has 16 residues. This CDR3 is CASSLAGQGIGEKLFF. In DNA form, the CDR3 reads TGCGCCAGCAGCTTAGCTGGACAGGGGATAGGTGAAAAACTGTTTTTT. The entire variable domain, with the rest obtained from reference TRBV5-1 and TRBJ1-4, is as follows: KAGVTQTPRYLIKTRGQQVTLSCSPISGHRSVSWYQQTPGQGLQFLFEYFSETQRNKGNFPGRFSGRQFSNSRSEMNVSTLELGDSALYLCASSLAGQGIGEKLFFGSGTQLSVL.